This TCR beta chain derives from a study of T cells in Graves' hyperthyroidism and ophthalmopathy. Subjects aged 18 to 65 presented with newly diagnosed hyperthyroidism of less than 2 months' duration. About 10 ml fresh peripheral blood yielded the PBMCs. V lost 6 bases, J lost 5 bases, and 11 bases lay in between. Germline-derived CDR1 and CDR2 are ENHRY and SYGVKD. The length of the CDR3 is 13 residues. Authors of the study amplified TCR beta CDR3 regions from RNA transcripts. In the first-round RT-PCR of the TCR CDR3, the HTBI primer set was used. TCRdb re-called the multiplex PCR reads with MiXCR, one entry per CDR3 protein. The table lists around 340,000 distinct CDR3 sequences, over 15% of them singletons, with about 53% in the top ten.

V is TRBV10-3 and J is TRBJ1-5; D might be TRBD1 (6 bases). Source material: blood. The receptor was isolated from a woman in her forties or fifties with Graves' hyperthyroidism. This CDR3 is CAIRDSQDQPQHF. The CDR3 DNA reads TGTGCCATCAGGGACAGTCAAGATCAGCCCCAGCATTTT.